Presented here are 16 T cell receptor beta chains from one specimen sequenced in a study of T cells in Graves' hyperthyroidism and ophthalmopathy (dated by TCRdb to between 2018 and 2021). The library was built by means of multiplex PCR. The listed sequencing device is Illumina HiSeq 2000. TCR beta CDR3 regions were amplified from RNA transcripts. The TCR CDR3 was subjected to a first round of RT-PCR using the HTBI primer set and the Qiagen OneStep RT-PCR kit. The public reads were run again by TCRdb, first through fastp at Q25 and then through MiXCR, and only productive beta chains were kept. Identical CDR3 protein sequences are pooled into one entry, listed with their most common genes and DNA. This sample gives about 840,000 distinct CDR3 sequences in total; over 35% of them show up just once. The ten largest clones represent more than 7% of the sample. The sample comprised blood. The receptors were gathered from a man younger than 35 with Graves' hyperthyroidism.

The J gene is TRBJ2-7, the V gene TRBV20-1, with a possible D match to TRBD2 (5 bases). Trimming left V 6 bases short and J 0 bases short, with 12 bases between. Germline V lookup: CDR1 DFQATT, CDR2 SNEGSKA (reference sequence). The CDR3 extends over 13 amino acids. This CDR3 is CSAPSPSSYEQYF. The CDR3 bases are TGCAGTGCCCCTAGCCCAAGCTCCTACGAGCAGTACTTC.

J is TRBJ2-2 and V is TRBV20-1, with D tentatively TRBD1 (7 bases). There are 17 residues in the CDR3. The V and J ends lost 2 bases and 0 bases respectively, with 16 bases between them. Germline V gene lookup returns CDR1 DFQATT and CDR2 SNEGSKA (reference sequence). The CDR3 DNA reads TGCAGTGCTAGAAGGGCAGGGGGGCCCTCGAACACCGGGGAGCTGTTTTTT. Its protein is CSARRAGGPSNTGELFF.

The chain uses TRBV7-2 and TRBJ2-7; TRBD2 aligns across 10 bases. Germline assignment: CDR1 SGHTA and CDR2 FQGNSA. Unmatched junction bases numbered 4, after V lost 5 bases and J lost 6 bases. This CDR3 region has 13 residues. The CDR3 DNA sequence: TGTGCCAGCAGCCCGACTAGCGGGCGCGAGCAGTACTTC. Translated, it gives CASSPTSGREQYF.

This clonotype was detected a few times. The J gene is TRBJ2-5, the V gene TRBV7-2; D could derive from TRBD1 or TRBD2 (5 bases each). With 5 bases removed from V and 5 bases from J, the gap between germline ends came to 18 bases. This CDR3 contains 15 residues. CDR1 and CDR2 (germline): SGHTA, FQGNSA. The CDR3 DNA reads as TGTGCCAGCAGCCCTTTCGGGACCGTGGTGGAGACCCAGTACTTC. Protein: CASSPFGTVVETQYF. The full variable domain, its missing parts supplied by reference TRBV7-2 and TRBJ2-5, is GAGVSQSPSNKVTEKGKDVELRCDPISGHTALYWYRQSLGQGLEFLIYFQGNSAPDKSGLPSDRFSAERTGGSVSTLTIQRTQQEDSAVYLCASSPFGTVVETQYFGPGTRLLVL.

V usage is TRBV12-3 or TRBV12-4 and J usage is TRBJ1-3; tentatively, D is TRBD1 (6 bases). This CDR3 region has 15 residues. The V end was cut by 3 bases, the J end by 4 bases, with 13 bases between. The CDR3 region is CASSFGTGKGNTIYF. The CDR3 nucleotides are TGTGCCAGCAGTTTCGGAACAGGGAAAGGAAACACCATATATTTT.

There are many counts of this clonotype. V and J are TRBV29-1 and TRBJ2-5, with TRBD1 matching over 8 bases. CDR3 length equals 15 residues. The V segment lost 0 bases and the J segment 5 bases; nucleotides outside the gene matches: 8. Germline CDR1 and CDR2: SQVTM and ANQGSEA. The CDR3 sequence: CSVEDLGQGRETQYF. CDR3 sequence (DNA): TGCAGCGTTGAAGATCTTGGACAGGGTAGGGAGACCCAGTACTTC.

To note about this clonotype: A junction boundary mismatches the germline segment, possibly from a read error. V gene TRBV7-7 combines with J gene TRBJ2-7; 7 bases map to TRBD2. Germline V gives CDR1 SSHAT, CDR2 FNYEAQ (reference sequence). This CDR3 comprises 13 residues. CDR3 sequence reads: CASSSSPAGLQYF. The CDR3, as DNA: TGTGCTAGCAGCTCCAGTCCAGCGGGGCTGCAGTACTTC.

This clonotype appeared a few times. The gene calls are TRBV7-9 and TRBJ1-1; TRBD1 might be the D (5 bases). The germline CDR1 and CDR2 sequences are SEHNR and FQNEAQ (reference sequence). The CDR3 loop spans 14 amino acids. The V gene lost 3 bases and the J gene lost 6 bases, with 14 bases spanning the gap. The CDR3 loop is CASSLGTQEPEAFF. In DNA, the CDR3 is TGTGCCAGCAGCTTGGGGACCCAAGAGCCTGAAGCTTTCTTT.

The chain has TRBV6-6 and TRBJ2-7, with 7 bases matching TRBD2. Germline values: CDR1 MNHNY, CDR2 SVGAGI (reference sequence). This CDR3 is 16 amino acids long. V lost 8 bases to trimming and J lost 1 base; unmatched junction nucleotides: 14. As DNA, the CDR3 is TGTGCCAGCGCCACAGCGGGGTCCCTTGGGTCCTACGAGCAGTACTTC. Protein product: CASATAGSLGSYEQYF.

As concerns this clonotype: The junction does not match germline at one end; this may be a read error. CDR3 protein: CASSQVEGDTEASF. The CDR3 DNA follows: TGCGCCAGCAGCCAAGTGGAGGGGGACACTGAAGCTTCCTTT. This chain connects TRBV4-1 to TRBJ1-1; possibly TRBD1 for D (6 bases). This CDR3 region has 14 residues. Germline CDR1 MGHRA, CDR2 YSYEKL.

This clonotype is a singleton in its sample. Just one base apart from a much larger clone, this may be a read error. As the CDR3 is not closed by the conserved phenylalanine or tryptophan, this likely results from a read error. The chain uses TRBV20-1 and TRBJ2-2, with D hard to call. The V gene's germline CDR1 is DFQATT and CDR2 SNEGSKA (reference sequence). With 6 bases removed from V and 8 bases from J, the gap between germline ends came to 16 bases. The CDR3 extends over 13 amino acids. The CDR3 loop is CSARAPRSGELFS. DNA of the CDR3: TGCAGTGCCCGGGCCCCGAGGAGTGGGGAGCTGTTTTCT.

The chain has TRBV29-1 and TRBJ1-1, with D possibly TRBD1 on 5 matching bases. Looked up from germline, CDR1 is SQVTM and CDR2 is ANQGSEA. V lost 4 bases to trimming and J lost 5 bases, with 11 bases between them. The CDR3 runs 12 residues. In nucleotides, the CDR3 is TGCAGCGTTGGGGACTTCGGGACTGAAGCTTTCTTT. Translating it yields CSVGDFGTEAFF.

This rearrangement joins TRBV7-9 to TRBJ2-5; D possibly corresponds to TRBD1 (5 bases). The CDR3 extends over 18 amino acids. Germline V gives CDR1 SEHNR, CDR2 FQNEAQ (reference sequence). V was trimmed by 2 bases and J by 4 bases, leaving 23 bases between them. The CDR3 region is CASSLPSTGWTQGETQYF. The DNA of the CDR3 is TGTGCCAGCAGCTTACCTTCTACAGGATGGACACAAGGAGAGACCCAGTACTTC.

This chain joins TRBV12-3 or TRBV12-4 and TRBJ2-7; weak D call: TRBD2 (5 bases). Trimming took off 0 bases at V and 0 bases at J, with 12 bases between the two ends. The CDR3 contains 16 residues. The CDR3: CASSLAGAVSSYEQYF. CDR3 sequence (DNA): TGTGCCAGCAGTTTAGCGGGAGCCGTCAGCTCCTACGAGCAGTACTTC.

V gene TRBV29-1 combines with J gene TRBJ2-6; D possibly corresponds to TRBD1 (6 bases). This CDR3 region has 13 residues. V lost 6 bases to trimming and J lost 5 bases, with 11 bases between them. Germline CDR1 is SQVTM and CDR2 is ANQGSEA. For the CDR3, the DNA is TGCAGCGTCCTCCGGGACAGGGCCAACGTCCTGACTTTC. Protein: CSVLRDRANVLTF.

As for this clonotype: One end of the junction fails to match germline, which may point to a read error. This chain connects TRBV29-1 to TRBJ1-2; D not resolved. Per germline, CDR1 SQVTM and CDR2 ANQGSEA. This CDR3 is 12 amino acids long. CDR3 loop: CSAEDLSVASTF. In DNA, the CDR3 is TGCAGCGCTGAAGATCTTAGCGTCGCATCCACCTTC. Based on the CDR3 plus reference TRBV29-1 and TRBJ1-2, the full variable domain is SAVISQKPSRDICQRGTSLTIQCQVDSQVTMMFWYRQQPGQSLTLIATANQGSEATYESGFVIDKFPISRPNLTFSTLTVSNMSPEDSSIYLCSAEDLSVASTFGSGTRLTVV.